This TCR beta chain comes out of a study of shared clonotypes between healthy human individuals. Overall study results and limits: Generally, estimated richness proved larger in naive subsets than it did in memory subsets. What rarefaction showed was incomplete sorted-subset sequencing despite large depth. Clonotypes not shared had lower generation probabilities than those common to all four donors.

Terminally differentiated effector memory CD45RA+ cells were excluded by CCR7 positive selection of CD45RO-negative cells. Repertoires were generated with immunoSEQ multiplex PCR, while TCRdb's copy carries only in-frame clones and drops some. The sample yields approximately 740,000 clones, 80% to 95% seen once. Regarding this clone: Its antigen is still unknown.

The CDR3 runs to 14 residues. The V and J ends lost 2 bases and 1 base, in that order; junction bases with no gene match: 2. Germline V CDR1 and CDR2: SGDLS, YYNGEE. Material for sequencing was naive CD8+ T cells sorted from blood. The receptor was derived from a man aged 25 to 45 in good health. The rearrangement uses TRBV9 and TRBJ2-5; 7 nucleotides align to TRBD1. The CDR3 loop is CASSVWDSQETQYF. The CDR3 coding sequence is TGTGCCAGCAGCGTTTGGGACAGCCAAGAGACCCAGTACTTC.